This T cell receptor (beta chain) was retrieved from a study of OX40 agonist ivuxolimab in advanced cancers. Study summary: Subjects had a mean age of approximately 60 years, with a range of 23 to 79; more than 75% were male. Partial response was recorded in three patients: one hepatocellular carcinoma and two cutaneous melanoma cases.

About this clone: Its target is unknown.

CDR3 length equals 14 residues. Trimming shortened V by 4 bases and J by 8 bases, and 14 bases separated the two germline ends. Germline V CDR1 and CDR2: MGHRA, YSYEKL. Exclusion applied to patients with autoimmune disease history or systemic immunosuppression. Generated by immunoSEQ multiplex PCR, the TCRdb table keeps only in-frame clones and is missing some. The repertoire holds approximately 80,000 clones, 80% to 95% seen once, with approximately 0.39% in the top ten. Study-wide findings and caveats: On average, a greater number of expanded clones characterised CD8+ T cells relative to CD4+.

This TCR was recovered from an adult with an advanced solid tumor such as melanoma, head and neck, liver or kidney cancer. The specimen comprised CD4+ or CD8+ T cells sorted from blood, sampled in a trial of the OX40 agonist ivuxolimab. The J gene is TRBJ1-4, the V gene TRBV4-1, with D unresolved. The DNA of the CDR3 is TGCGCCAGCAGCCGGCATGGGTCGGGGGAAAAACTGTTTTTT. Protein: CASSRHGSGEKLFF.